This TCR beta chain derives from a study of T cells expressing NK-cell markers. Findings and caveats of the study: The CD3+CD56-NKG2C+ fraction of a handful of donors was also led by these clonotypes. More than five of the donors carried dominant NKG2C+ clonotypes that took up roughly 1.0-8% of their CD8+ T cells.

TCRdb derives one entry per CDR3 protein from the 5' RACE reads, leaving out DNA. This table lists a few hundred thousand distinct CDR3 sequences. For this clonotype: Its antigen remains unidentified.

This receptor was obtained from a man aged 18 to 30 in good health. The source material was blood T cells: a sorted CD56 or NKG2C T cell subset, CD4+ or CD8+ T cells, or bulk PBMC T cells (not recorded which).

Here the CDR3 reads CASSYVALPQHF. J is TRBJ1-5 and V is TRBV6-2 or TRBV6-3. The CDR3 loop spans 12 amino acids. Germline V gene sequence: CDR1 MNHEY, CDR2 SVGEGT.